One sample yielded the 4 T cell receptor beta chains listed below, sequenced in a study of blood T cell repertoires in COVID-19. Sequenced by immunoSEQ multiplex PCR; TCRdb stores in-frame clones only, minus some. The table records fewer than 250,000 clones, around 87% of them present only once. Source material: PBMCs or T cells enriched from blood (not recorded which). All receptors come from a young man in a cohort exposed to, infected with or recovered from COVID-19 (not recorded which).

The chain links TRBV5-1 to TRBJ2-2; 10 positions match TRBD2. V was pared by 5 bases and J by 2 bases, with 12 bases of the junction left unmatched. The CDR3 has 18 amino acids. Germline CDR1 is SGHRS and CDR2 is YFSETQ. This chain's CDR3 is CASSLNVAGGLNTGELFF. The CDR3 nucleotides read TGCGCCAGCAGTCTGAACGTAGCGGGAGGACTAAACACCGGGGAGCTGTTTTTT.

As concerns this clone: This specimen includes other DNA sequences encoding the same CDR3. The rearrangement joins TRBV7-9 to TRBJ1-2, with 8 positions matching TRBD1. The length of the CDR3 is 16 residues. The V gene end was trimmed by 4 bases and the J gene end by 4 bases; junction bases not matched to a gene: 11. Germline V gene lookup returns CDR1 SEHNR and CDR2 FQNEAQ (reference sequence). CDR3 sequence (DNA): TGTGCCAGCAGCTCGGACAGGGCATGGAGGTTCTATGGCTACACCTTC. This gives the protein CASSSDRAWRFYGYTF.

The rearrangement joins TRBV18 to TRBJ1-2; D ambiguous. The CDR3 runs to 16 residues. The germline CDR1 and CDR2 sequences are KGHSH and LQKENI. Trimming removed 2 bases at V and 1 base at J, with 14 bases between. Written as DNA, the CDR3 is TGTGCCAGCTCACCAACGGCAGGAACGCTTAACTATGGCTACACCTTC. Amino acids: CASSPTAGTLNYGYTF.

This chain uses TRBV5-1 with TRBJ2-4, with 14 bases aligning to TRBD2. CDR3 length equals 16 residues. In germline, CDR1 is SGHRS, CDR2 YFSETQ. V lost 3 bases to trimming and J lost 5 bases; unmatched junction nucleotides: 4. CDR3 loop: CASSWGLAGAENIQYF. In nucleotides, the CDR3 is TGCGCCAGCAGCTGGGGACTAGCGGGAGCAGAAAACATTCAGTACTTC.